This paragraph covers one T cell receptor beta chain sequence. Germline CDR1 LNHDA, CDR2 SQIVND (reference sequence). The CDR3 runs 12 residues. These data come from a study of shared clonotypes between healthy human individuals. Each sorted subset replicate got 200 ng genomic DNA, roughly 30,000 genomes. The table came from immunoSEQ multiplex PCR; TCRdb's copy has only in-frame clones and leaves some out. Here the sample spans hundreds of thousands of clones, 97% being singletons. Division of CD4+ cells produced a CD45RA+ naive subset and a CD45RA-negative memory subset. This TCR came from a young woman in good health. This sequence joins TRBV19 and TRBJ2-5; D is uncertain. The J call is doubtful: the DNA matches TRBJ2-7 better. The source material was naive CD4+ T cells sorted from blood. Sample subset: CD45RA+ positively selected. The CDR3 nucleotides read TGTGCCAGTTCTCGCTTTGGGGACGAGCAGTACTTC. Its protein product is CASSRFGDEQYF.